These 31 T cell receptor beta chains came from one sample sequenced in a study of OX40 agonist ivuxolimab in advanced cancers. The assay was immunoSEQ multiplex PCR, and TCRdb's table has in-frame clones only and misses some. The repertoire holds some 75,000 clones, with over 75% as singletons. The source was CD4+ or CD8+ T cells sorted from blood, collected in a trial of the OX40 agonist ivuxolimab. These receptor sequences come from an adult with an advanced solid tumor such as melanoma, head and neck, liver or kidney cancer.

The genes are TRBV12-5 and TRBJ2-7, with 10 nucleotides matching TRBD2. The CDR3 length is 17 residues. Looked up from germline, CDR1 is LGHNT and CDR2 is FRNRAP. V trimming: 0 bases; J trimming: 7 bases; junction bases outside the gene matches: 12. CDR3 amino acids: CASGLVISSGGVNEQYF. In DNA form, the CDR3 reads TGTGCTAGTGGTTTGGTAATCTCTAGCGGGGGTGTTAATGAGCAGTACTTC.

The chain employs TRBV4-1 and TRBJ2-7; D call uncertain. The V gene's germline CDR1 is MGHRA and CDR2 YSYEKL. The length of the CDR3 is 16 residues. V lost 1 base and J lost 5, with 18 bases in between. CDR3 sequence (DNA): TGCGCCAGCAGCCAAGTTAGGACCGCTTGGGTCCACGAGCAGTACTTC. Its protein is CASSQVRTAWVHEQYF.

The chain has TRBV11-2 and TRBJ1-1; TRBD1 agrees at 7 bases. The V segment lost 6 bases and the J segment 1 base; nucleotides outside the gene matches: 5. The CDR3 length is 14 residues. Germline-derived CDR1 and CDR2 are SGHAT and FQNNGV. The CDR3 DNA reads TGTGCCAGCAGGACAGGGTTTAGGAACACTGAAGCTTTCTTT. Translation gives CASRTGFRNTEAFF.

The chain joins TRBV6-1 to TRBJ1-2; no firm D call. The length of the CDR3 is 11 residues. V lost 6 bases, J lost 4 bases, and 6 bases lay in between. The V gene's germline CDR1 is MNHNS and CDR2 SASEGT. The CDR3 region has the DNA TGTGCCAGCAGGGAGAGCTATGGCTACACCTTC. Amino acids: CASRESYGYTF.

This sequence joins TRBV7-9 and TRBJ2-1, with TRBD2 identical over 10 bases. Germline V lookup: CDR1 SEHNR, CDR2 FQNEAQ (reference sequence). This CDR3 has 16 residues. J gave up 12 bases and V 5 bases, and 16 bases lay outside the gene matches. The CDR3 spells CASSPRELAGGGRQFF. In DNA, the CDR3 is TGTGCCAGCAGCCCCCGAGAGTTAGCGGGGGGTGGTCGGCAGTTCTTC.

This chain connects TRBV2 to TRBJ1-5; 10 nucleotides line up with TRBD1. This CDR3 is built from 13 residues. V shed 8 bases and J 7 bases; nucleotides not matched to a gene: 5. CDR1 and CDR2 (germline): SNHLY, FYNNEI. The CDR3 DNA follows: TGTGCCAGCGGGGGGACAGGGGACCAGCCCCAGCATTTT. Translating it yields CASGGTGDQPQHF.

This chain uses TRBV11-1 with TRBJ1-2; D remains ambiguous. Germline V gene sequence: CDR1 SGHAT, CDR2 FQDESV (reference sequence). The CDR3 loop spans 14 amino acids. V was trimmed by 1 base and J by 8 bases, leaving 14 bases between them. The CDR3 DNA follows: TGTGCCAGCAGCTTAGGCGGCCTGGCTCTGGGCTACACCTTC. Its translation: CASSLGGLALGYTF.

V is TRBV6-5 and J is TRBJ1-1, with D possibly matching TRBD1 (6 bases). V was pared by 4 bases and J by 1 base, with 13 bases between. The V gene's germline CDR1 is MNHEY and CDR2 SVGAGI. The CDR3 loop spans 15 amino acids. CDR3 nucleotides: TGTGCCAGCAGTTCACAGGGTTCGGGGAACACTGAAGCTTTCTTT. Protein product: CASSSQGSGNTEAFF.

The gene calls are TRBV9 and TRBJ2-2; unclear D gene. Germline CDR1 and CDR2: SGDLS and YYNGEE. The CDR3 sequence is 15 residues long. V was cut by 0 bases and J by 4 bases, with 10 bases left in between. In DNA, the CDR3 is TGTGCCAGCAGCGTAGAACTTGTGGGCACCGGGGAGCTGTTTTTT. It encodes CASSVELVGTGELFF. Supplemented by reference TRBV9 and TRBJ2-2, the full variable domain reads DSGVTQTPKHLITATGQRVTLRCSPRSGDLSVYWYQQSLDQGLQFLIQYYNGEERAKGNILERFSAQQFPDLHSELNLSSLELGDSALYFCASSVELVGTGELFFGEGSRLTVL.

Points on this clone: Other DNA sequences within the sample encode an identical CDR3. This sequence joins TRBV7-2 and TRBJ2-2; D remains ambiguous. Germline CDR1 SGHTA, CDR2 FQGNSA. Trimming removed 0 bases from V and 8 bases from J, with 13 bases in between. This CDR3 contains 15 residues. The CDR3 here is CASSLAASLSGELFF. In DNA, the CDR3 is TGTGCCAGCAGCTTAGCTGCTAGTCTAAGTGGGGAGCTGTTTTTT.

The chain has TRBV2 and TRBJ1-5; 11 bases align to TRBD1. Germline trimming cut 7 bases from V and 5 bases from J; bases unmatched to any gene: 7. This CDR3 comprises 15 residues. Germline values: CDR1 SNHLY, CDR2 FYNNEI. The CDR3 spells CASNRDRGADQPQHF. DNA for the CDR3: TGTGCCAGCAATCGGGACAGGGGGGCGGATCAGCCCCAGCATTTT.

The V call is TRBV5-1, the J call TRBJ1-1; possibly TRBD1 for D (5 bases). Trimming took 3 bases from V and 0 from J, leaving 21 bases between them. Per germline, CDR1 SGHRS and CDR2 YFSETQ. The CDR3 contains 18 residues. This CDR3 is CASSSLVGANKMNTEAFF. CDR3 coding DNA: TGCGCCAGCAGCTCCTTGGTTGGGGCCAACAAGATGAACACTGAAGCTTTCTTT.

This clone was seen once. The DNA for the CDR3 is TGTGCCAGCAGCTTAGGCCGGGAAGAGACCCAGTACTTC. It encodes CASSLGREETQYF. V and J are TRBV11-2 and TRBJ2-5; no clear D. Trimming took off 1 base at V and 3 bases at J, with 6 bases between the two ends. The CDR3 is 13 residues long. Germline V gene lookup returns CDR1 SGHAT and CDR2 FQNNGV.

This clone was seen a single time. The V and J genes are TRBV11-2 and TRBJ2-1, with D perhaps being TRBD1 or TRBD2 (5 bases each). Per the germline V gene, CDR1 is SGHAT and CDR2 is FQNNGV. The CDR3 contains 15 residues. The germline V and J ends were trimmed by 4 bases and 0 bases, with 10 bases remaining between them. The CDR3 nucleotides are TGTGCCAGCAGCTCCGGGACGAGCTCCTACAATGAGCAGTTCTTC. Translation gives CASSSGTSSYNEQFF. Full variable domain (remainder filled in from reference TRBV11-2 and TRBJ2-1): EAGVAQSPRYKIIEKRQSVAFWCNPISGHATLYWYQQILGQGPKLLIQFQNNGVVDDSQLPKDRFSAERLKGVDSTLKIQPAKLEDSAVYLCASSSGTSSYNEQFFGPGTRLTVL.

This clone was found a few times. The V call is TRBV7-2, the J call TRBJ2-7, with D tentatively TRBD2 (7 bases). Germline V lookup: CDR1 SGHTA, CDR2 FQGNSA. The CDR3 has 17 amino acids. V was clipped by 5 bases and J by 2 bases, with 22 bases between them. The CDR3: CASSPRAGGGYTYEQYF. The CDR3 DNA reads as TGTGCCAGCAGCCCCCGAGCGGGCGGGGGCTATACCTACGAGCAGTACTTC.

V usage is TRBV11-3 and J usage is TRBJ2-1; 8 positions match TRBD2. After removal of 0 bases from V and 8 bases from J, the junction contained 6 bases not matched to a gene. This CDR3 has 15 amino acids. The V gene's germline CDR1 is SGHNT and CDR2 YENEEA. The CDR3 reads CASSLDGSGKDEQFF. In DNA, the CDR3 is TGTGCCAGCAGCTTAGACGGTAGCGGGAAGGATGAGCAGTTCTTC.

The chain has TRBV9 and TRBJ2-5; no clear D. CDR3 length: 13 amino acids. Germline lookup yields CDR1 SGDLS and CDR2 YYNGEE. The V and J ends lost 0 bases and 5 bases respectively, with 8 bases between them. The CDR3 is CASSVGQAETQYF. The CDR3 nucleotides read TGTGCCAGCAGCGTAGGGCAGGCGGAGACCCAGTACTTC.

The rearrangement links TRBV19 to TRBJ1-5; D might be TRBD1 (5 bases). V lost 8 bases, J lost 3 bases, and 14 bases lay in between. The CDR3 has 14 residues. Per the germline V gene, CDR1 is LNHDA and CDR2 is SQIVND (reference sequence). The CDR3 DNA sequence: TGTGCCAGTGGGGGACGGGAGATCAATCAGCCCCAGCATTTT. This sequence encodes CASGGREINQPQHF. The variable domain in full, completed from reference TRBV19 and TRBJ1-5, reads DGGITQSPKYLFRKEGQNVTLSCEQNLNHDAMYWYRQDPGQGLRLIYYSQIVNDFQKGDIAEGYSVSREKKESFPLTVTSAQKNPTAFYLCASGGREINQPQHFGDGTRLSIL.

The chain is built from TRBV6-1 and TRBJ1-1; perhaps TRBD1 as D (5 bases). CDR1 and CDR2 (germline): MNHNS, SASEGT. V was shortened by 6 bases and J by 10 bases, with 21 bases between the two germline ends. The length of the CDR3 is 14 residues. For the CDR3, the DNA is TGTGCCAGCAGACCGATAACAGGAATAAATGTAGCTTTCTTT. Translation gives CASRPITGINVAFF.

The genes are TRBV14 and TRBJ2-1; D is ambiguous. Looked up from germline, CDR1 is SGHDN and CDR2 is FVKESK. With 1 base removed from V and 8 bases from J, the gap between germline ends came to 18 bases. The CDR3 runs to 16 residues. CDR3 region: CASSQASIRWADEQFF. The CDR3 region has the DNA TGTGCCAGCAGCCAAGCCTCCATCAGGTGGGCCGATGAGCAGTTCTTC.

In this sample, this clone turned up once. This sequence joins TRBV10-3 and TRBJ1-1, with D possibly matching TRBD1 (6 bases). The CDR3 totals 21 residues. CDR1 and CDR2 (germline): ENHRY, SYGVKD. Trimming removed 9 bases from V and 0 bases from J, with 35 bases in between. The CDR3 bases are TGTGCCATTCTCCGGAAAACCCGGGACACCTACTCCCCAGCTATGAACACTGAAGCTTTCTTT. Its translation: CAILRKTRDTYSPAMNTEAFF.

The chain combines TRBV7-3 with TRBJ2-1, with no clear D. The germline V and J ends were trimmed by 5 bases and 6 bases, with 8 bases remaining between them. The CDR3 sequence is 12 residues long. Germline CDR1 reads SGHTA; CDR2 reads FQGTGA. CDR3 amino acids: CASSPRSNEQFF. The CDR3 nucleotides read TGTGCCAGCAGCCCCAGAAGCAATGAGCAGTTCTTC. Full variable domain (rest looked up from reference TRBV7-3 and TRBJ2-1): GAGVSQTPSNKVTEKGKYVELRCDPISGHTALYWYRQSLGQGPEFLIYFQGTGAADDSGLPNDRFFAVRPEGSVSTLKIQRTERGDSAVYLCASSPRSNEQFFGPGTRLTVL.

V and J are TRBV7-9 and TRBJ2-5; a weak D match, TRBD2 (6 bases). The CDR3 is made up of 14 amino acids. Germline CDR1 reads SEHNR; CDR2 reads FQNEAQ (reference sequence). Trimming removed 9 bases at V and 5 bases at J, with 19 bases between. The CDR3 region has the DNA TGTGCCAGAAGCGACTCGGAGGGATCGGAGACCCAGTACTTC. Translating gives CARSDSEGSETQYF. Looking up the rest from reference TRBV7-9 and TRBJ2-5 gives the full variable domain: DTGVSQNPRHKITKRGQNVTFRCDPISEHNRLYWYRQTLGQGPEFLTYFQNEAQLEKSRLLSDRFSAERPKGSFSTLEIQRTEQGDSAMYLCARSDSEGSETQYFGPGTRLLVL.

The chain carries TRBV19 and TRBJ1-5; D not certain. The CDR3 runs 17 residues. Trimming took off 8 bases at V and 0 bases at J, with 20 bases between the two ends. The V gene's germline CDR1 is LNHDA and CDR2 SQIVND (reference sequence). The DNA of the CDR3 is TGTGCCAGTTGCCCCATAGGGTTGGGAATTAGCAATCAGCCCCAGCATTTT. Its translation is CASCPIGLGISNQPQHF.

The V call is TRBV21-1, the J call TRBJ1-2. TRBV21-1 is a recognized pseudogene. This CDR3 contains 13 residues. The CDR3 DNA follows: TGTGCCAGCAGCTCCCTCGGGGATGACGGCTACACCTTC. It encodes CASSSLGDDGYTF.

The gene calls are TRBV7-7 and TRBJ2-5, with D hard to call. Germline CDR1 SSHAT, CDR2 FNYEAQ (reference sequence). Between the trimmed V and J ends, which lost 5 bases and 5 bases, there was a span of 9 bases. This CDR3 comprises 12 residues. CDR3 DNA: TGTGCCAGCAGCCCTCGGGTGGAGACCCAGTACTTC. This encodes CASSPRVETQYF.

The chain's CDR3 is CASSSQGANTEAFF. The CDR3 region has the DNA TGTGCCAGTAGTTCACAGGGGGCGAACACTGAAGCTTTCTTT. This rearrangement joins TRBV19 to TRBJ1-1, with 9 bases that match TRBD1. The CDR3 extends over 14 amino acids. With 5 bases clipped from V and 1 base from J, the junction kept 2 bases outside the gene matches. Germline V gene lookup returns CDR1 LNHDA and CDR2 SQIVND (reference sequence).

This clone was seen a single time. Other nucleotide sequences in the sample specify the same CDR3. The genes are TRBV30 and TRBJ2-2, with D uncertain. This CDR3 contains 14 residues. With 0 bases removed from V and 1 base from J, the gap between germline ends came to 6 bases. Germline-derived CDR1 and CDR2 are GTSNPN and SVGIG (reference sequence). The CDR3 reads CAWSVLQNTGELFF. CDR3 DNA: TGTGCCTGGAGTGTATTGCAGAACACCGGGGAGCTGTTTTTT.

This chain joins TRBV9 and TRBJ2-3, with D tentatively TRBD1 (7 bases). Looked up from germline, CDR1 is SGDLS and CDR2 is YYNGEE. Trimming took 2 bases from V and 3 from J, leaving 16 bases between them. CDR3 size: 16 residues. CDR3 protein: CASSVLDRRGTDTQYF. DNA for the CDR3: TGTGCCAGCAGCGTTTTGGACAGGAGGGGAACAGATACGCAGTATTTT.

CDR3 region: CASSFATYEQYF. CDR3 DNA: TGTGCCAGCAGCTTCGCGACCTACGAGCAGTACTTC. The J gene is TRBJ2-7, the V gene TRBV7-9; no reliable D call. CDR1 and CDR2 (germline): SEHNR, FQNEAQ (reference sequence). Trimming removed 3 bases at V and 2 bases at J, with 5 bases between. The CDR3 is 12 residues long.

This sequence joins TRBV7-9 and TRBJ2-3, with 7 bases identical to TRBD1. V gave up 6 bases and J gave up 3 bases; unmatched junction bases: 6. The CDR3 is 14 amino acids. CDR1 is SEHNR and CDR2 is FQNEAQ in the germline V gene (reference sequence). This chain's CDR3 is CASRFTGETDTQYF. Written as DNA, the CDR3 is TGTGCCAGCAGGTTCACAGGGGAGACAGATACGCAGTATTTT.